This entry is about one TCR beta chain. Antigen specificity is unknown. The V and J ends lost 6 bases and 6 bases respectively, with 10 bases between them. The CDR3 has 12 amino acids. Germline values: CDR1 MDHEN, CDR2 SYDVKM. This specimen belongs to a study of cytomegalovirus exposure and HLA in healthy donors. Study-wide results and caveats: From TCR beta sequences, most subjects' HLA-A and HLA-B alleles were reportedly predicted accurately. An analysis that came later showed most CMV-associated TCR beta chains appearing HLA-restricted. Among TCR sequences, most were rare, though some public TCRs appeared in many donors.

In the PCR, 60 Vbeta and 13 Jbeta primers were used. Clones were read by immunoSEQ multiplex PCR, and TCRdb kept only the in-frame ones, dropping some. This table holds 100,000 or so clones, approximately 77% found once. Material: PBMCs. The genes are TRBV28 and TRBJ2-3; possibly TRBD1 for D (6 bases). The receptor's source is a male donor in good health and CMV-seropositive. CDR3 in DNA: TGTGCCAGCAGGCACAGGGAGGATACGCAGTATTTT. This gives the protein CASRHREDTQYF. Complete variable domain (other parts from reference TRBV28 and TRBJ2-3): DVKVTQSSRYLVKRTGEKVFLECVQDMDHENMFWYRQDPGLGLRLIYFSYDVKMKEKGDIPEGYSVSREKKERFSLILESASTNQTSMYLCASRHREDTQYFGPGTRLTVL.